The T cell receptor beta chain under discussion was sequenced for a study of cytotoxic CD8 clonotypes in ibrutinib-treated CLL. Trimming took 7 bases from V and 5 from J, leaving 8 bases between them. The CDR3 has 12 amino acids. The germline CDR1 and CDR2 sequences are SEHNR and FQNEAQ (reference sequence). Method: immunoSEQ multiplex PCR; TCRdb's copy keeps in-frame clones and lacks some. Among approximately 130,000 clones listed, around four fifths were seen once. The TCR sequence derives from a human donor with chronic lymphocytic leukemia. This material consisted of PBMCs, taken after 24 months of ibrutinib treatment. This chain uses TRBV7-9 with TRBJ2-2; D call uncertain. In DNA form, the CDR3 reads TGTGCCAGCATCATAGGGACCGGGGAGCTGTTTTTT. The encoded protein is CASIIGTGELFF.